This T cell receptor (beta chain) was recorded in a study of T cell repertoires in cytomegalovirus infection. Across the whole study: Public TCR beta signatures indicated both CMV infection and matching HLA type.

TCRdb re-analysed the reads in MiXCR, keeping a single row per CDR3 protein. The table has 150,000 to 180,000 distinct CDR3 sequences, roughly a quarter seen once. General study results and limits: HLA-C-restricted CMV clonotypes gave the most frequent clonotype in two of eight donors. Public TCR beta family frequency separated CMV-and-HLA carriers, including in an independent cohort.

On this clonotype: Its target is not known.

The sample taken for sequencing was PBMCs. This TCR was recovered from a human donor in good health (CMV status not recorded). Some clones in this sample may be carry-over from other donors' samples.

The CDR3 here is CASSYGAGATEQYF. The DNA for the CDR3 is TGTGCCAGCAGTTACGGGGCGGGCGCTACCGAGCAGTACTTC. V usage is TRBV6-2 or TRBV6-3 and J usage is TRBJ2-7; D is tentatively TRBD1 or TRBD2 (5 bases each). The germline gives CDR1 MNHEY, CDR2 SVGEGT. The CDR3 runs 14 residues. The germline V and J ends were trimmed by 2 bases and 6 bases, with 14 bases remaining between them.